This T cell receptor (beta chain) came from a study of a mutant IDH1 vaccine in newly diagnosed glioma. Repertoires were generated with immunoSEQ multiplex PCR, while TCRdb's copy carries only in-frame clones and drops some. This sample yields about 51,000 clones, of which about three quarters are seen a single time; about 5.2% belongs to the top ten. This clone was seen just once. Its antigen is as yet unknown. This CDR3 contains 14 residues. Per the germline V gene, CDR1 is MNHEY and CDR2 is SMNVEV (reference sequence). Trimming took 4 bases from V and 0 from J, leaving 9 bases between them. Time point of the sample: week 5, during vaccination. The investigators gave 300 ug of mutant IDH1 20-mer peptide in each vaccine dose, together with topical imiquimod.

The receptor comes from a man aged 50 or older with glioma. This chain connects TRBV27 to TRBJ1-1; D is unclear. Material: PBMCs, obtained from a glioma patient whose treatment included an IDH1 peptide vaccine. CDR3 nucleotides: TGTGCCAGCAGTTCACAGAACCTGAACACTGAAGCTTTCTTT. As protein: CASSSQNLNTEAFF.